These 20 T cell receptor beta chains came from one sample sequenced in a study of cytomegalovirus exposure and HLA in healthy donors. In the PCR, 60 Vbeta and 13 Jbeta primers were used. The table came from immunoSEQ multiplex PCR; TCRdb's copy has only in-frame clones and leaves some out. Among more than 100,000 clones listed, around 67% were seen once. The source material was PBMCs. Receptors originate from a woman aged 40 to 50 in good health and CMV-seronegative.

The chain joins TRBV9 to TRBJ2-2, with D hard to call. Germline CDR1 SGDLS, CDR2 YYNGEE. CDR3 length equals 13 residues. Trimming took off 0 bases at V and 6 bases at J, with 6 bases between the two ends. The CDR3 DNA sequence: TGTGCCAGCAGCGTAGGTATTGCCGGGGAGCTGTTTTTT. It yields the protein CASSVGIAGELFF.

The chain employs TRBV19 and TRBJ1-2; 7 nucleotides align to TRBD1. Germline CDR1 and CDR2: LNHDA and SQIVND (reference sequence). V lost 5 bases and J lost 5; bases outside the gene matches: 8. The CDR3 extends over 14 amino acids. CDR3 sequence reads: CASSPPGQFYGYTF. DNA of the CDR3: TGTGCCAGTAGTCCGCCGGGACAGTTTTATGGCTACACCTTC.

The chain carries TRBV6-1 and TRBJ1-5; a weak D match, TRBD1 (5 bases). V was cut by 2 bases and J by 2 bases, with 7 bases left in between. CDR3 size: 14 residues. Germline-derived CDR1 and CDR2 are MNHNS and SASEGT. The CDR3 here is CASSERRGNQPQHF. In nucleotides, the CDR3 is TGTGCCAGCAGTGAACGCAGGGGCAATCAGCCCCAGCATTTT.

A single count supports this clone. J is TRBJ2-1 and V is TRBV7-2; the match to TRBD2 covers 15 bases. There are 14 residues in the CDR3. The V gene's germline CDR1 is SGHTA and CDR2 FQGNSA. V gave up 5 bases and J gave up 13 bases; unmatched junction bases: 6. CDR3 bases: TGTGCCAGCAGCCCCGGGACTAGCGGGGGGATACAGTTCTTC. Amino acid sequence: CASSPGTSGGIQFF.

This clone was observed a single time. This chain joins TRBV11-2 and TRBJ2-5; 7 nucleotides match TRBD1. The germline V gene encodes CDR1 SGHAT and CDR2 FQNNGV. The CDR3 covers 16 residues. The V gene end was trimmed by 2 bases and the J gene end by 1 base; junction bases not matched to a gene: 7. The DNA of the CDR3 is TGTGCCAGCAGCTTAATCCCCGAGGGGGCCCAAGAGACCCAGTACTTC. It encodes CASSLIPEGAQETQYF.

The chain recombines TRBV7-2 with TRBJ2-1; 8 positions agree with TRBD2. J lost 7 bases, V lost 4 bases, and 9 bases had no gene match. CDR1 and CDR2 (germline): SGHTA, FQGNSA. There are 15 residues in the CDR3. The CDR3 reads CASSSLITSGNEQFF. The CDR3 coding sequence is TGTGCCAGCAGCTCGTTAATTACTAGCGGTAATGAGCAGTTCTTC.

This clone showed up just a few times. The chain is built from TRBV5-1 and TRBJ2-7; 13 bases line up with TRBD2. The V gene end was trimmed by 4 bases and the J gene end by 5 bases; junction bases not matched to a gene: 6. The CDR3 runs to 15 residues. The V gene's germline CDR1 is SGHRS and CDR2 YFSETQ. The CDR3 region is CASSGGTSGINEQYF. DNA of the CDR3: TGCGCCAGCAGCGGGGGGACTAGCGGGATCAACGAGCAGTACTTC. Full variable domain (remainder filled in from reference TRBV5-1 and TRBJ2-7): KAGVTQTPRYLIKTRGQQVTLSCSPISGHRSVSWYQQTPGQGLQFLFEYFSETQRNKGNFPGRFSGRQFSNSRSEMNVSTLELGDSALYLCASSGGTSGINEQYFGPGTRLTVT.

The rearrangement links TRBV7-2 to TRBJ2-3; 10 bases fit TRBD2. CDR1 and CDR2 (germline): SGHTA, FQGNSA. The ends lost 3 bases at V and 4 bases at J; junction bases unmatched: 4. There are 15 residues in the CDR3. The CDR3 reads CASSLSSGSSDTQYF. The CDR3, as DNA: TGTGCCAGCAGCTTGTCTAGCGGGAGTTCAGATACGCAGTATTTT.

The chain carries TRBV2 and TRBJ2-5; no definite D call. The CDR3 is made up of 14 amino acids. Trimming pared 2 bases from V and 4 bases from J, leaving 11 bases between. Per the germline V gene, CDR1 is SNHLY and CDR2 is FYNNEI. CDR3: CASSENQVVETQYF. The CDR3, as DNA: TGTGCCAGCAGTGAAAACCAGGTGGTAGAGACCCAGTACTTC. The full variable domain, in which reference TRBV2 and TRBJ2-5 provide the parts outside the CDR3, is EPEVTQTPSHQVTQMGQEVILRCVPISNHLYFYWYRQILGQKVEFLVSFYNNEISEKSEIFDDQFSVERPDGSNFTLKIRSTKLEDSAMYFCASSENQVVETQYFGPGTRLLVL.

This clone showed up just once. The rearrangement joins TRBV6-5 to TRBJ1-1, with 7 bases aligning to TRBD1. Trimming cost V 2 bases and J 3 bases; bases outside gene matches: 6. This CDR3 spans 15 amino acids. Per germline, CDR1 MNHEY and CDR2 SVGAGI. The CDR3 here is CASSYANRGYTEAFF. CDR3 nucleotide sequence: TGTGCCAGCAGTTACGCTAACAGGGGTTACACTGAAGCTTTCTTT.

The CDR3 DNA follows: TGCGCCAGCGCACGAGGGAGCTCTGGGGCCAACGTCCTGACTTTC. This codes for CASARGSSGANVLTF. The chain recombines TRBV4-1 with TRBJ2-6; D perhaps matches TRBD2 (5 bases). CDR3 size: 15 residues. Deletions cut 8 bases from V and 0 bases from J, with 11 bases between. Germline CDR1 MGHRA, CDR2 YSYEKL.

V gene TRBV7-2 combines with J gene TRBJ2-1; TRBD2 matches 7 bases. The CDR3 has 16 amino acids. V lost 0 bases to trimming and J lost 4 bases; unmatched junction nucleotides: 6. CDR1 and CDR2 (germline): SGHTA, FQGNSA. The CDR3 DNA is TGTGCCAGCAGCTTAGCGGGTGGGGGGGGGTACAATGAGCAGTTCTTC. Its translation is CASSLAGGGGYNEQFF.

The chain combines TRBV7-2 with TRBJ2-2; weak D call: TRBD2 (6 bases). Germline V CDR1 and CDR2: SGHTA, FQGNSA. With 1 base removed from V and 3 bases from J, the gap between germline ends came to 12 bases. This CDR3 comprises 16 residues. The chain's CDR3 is CASSLDRLGDTGELFF. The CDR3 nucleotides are TGTGCCAGCAGCTTAGATCGACTAGGGGACACCGGGGAGCTGTTTTTT.

The CDR3 reads CASSLLLLNTEAFF. The DNA for the CDR3 is TGTGCCAGCAGCTTATTACTACTGAACACTGAAGCTTTCTTT. This sequence joins TRBV7-9 and TRBJ1-1; D is unresolved. Trimming left V 2 bases short and J 0 bases short, with 7 bases between. Germline V gene data show CDR1 as SEHNR and CDR2 as FQNEAQ (reference sequence). This CDR3 is 14 amino acids long.

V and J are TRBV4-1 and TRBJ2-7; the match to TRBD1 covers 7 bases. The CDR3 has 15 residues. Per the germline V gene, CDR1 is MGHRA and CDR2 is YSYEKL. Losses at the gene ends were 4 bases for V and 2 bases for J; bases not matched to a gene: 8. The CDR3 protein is CASSPGGHQTYEQYF. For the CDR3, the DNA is TGCGCCAGCAGCCCAGGGGGACACCAGACCTACGAGCAGTACTTC.

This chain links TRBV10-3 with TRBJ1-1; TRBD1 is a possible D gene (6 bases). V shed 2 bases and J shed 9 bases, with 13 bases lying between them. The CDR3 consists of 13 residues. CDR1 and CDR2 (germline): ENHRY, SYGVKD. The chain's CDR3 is CAISEEDSHQAFF. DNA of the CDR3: TGTGCCATCAGTGAGGAGGACAGCCATCAAGCTTTCTTT.

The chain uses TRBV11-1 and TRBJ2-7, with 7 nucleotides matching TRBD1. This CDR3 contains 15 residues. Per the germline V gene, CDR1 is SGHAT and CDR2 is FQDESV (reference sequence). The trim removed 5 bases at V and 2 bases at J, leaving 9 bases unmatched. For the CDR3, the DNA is TGTGCCAGCAGCCCCAGACAGGGCCTGACCTACGAGCAGTACTTC. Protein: CASSPRQGLTYEQYF.

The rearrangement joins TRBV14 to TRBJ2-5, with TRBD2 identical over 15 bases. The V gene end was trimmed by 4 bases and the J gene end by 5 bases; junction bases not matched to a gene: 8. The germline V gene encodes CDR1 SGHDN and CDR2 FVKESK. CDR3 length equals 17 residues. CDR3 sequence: CASSLGGTSGGLETQYF. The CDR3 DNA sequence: TGTGCCAGCAGCCTCGGAGGGACTAGCGGGGGGTTGGAGACCCAGTACTTC. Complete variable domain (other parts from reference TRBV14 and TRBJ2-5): EAGVTQFPSHSVIEKGQTVTLRCDPISGHDNLYWYRRVMGKEIKFLLHFVKESKQDESGMPNNRFLAERTGGTYSTLKVQPAELEDSGVYFCASSLGGTSGGLETQYFGPGTRLLVL.

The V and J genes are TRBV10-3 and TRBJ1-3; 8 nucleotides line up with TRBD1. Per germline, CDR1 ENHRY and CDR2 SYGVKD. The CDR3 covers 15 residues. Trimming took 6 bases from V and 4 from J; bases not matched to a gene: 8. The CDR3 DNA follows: TGTGCCATCAGGGAACAGGGGGTCGCGGGAAACACCATATATTTT. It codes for CAIREQGVAGNTIYF.

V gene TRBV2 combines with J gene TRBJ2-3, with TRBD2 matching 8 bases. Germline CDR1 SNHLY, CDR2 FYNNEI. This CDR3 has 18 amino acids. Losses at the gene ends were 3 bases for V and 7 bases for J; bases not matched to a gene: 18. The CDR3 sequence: CASSDRAYLGTREHTQYF. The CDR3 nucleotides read TGTGCCAGCAGTGACAGGGCGTATCTAGGGACTAGGGAACATACGCAGTATTTT.